This TCR beta chain was identified in a study of shared clonotypes between healthy human individuals. As for the study in general: A donor's plate count was three for CD4 naive and three for CD4 memory; CD8 naive had two and CD8 memory one. Whole-study findings and limits: Among several donors, approximately 5% of naive CD4 clonotypes were found in common.

This clone showed up just once. The antigen is unknown. Clones were read by immunoSEQ multiplex PCR, and TCRdb kept only the in-frame ones, dropping some. The sample lists about 2.2 million clones, around 93% occurring once. Positive CCR7 selection of CD45RO-negative cells yielded the naive CD8 cells, and terminally differentiated effector memory CD45RA+ cells were excluded. The clonotype originates from a man aged 18 to 30 in good health. Some clones in this sample may be carry-over from other donors' samples. Source material: naive CD8+ T cells from PBMCs.

CDR3 DNA: TGTGCCAGTAGTTCGGGAGGAGGCTTTACCTACGAGCAGTACTTC. Amino acid sequence: CASSSGGGFTYEQYF. V and J are TRBV19 and TRBJ2-7; 7 positions match TRBD2. Germline lookup yields CDR1 LNHDA and CDR2 SQIVND (reference sequence). This CDR3 is 15 amino acids long. The trim removed 5 bases at V and 2 bases at J, leaving 9 bases unmatched. The whole variable domain, filled in from reference TRBV19 and TRBJ2-7, reads DGGITQSPKYLFRKEGQNVTLSCEQNLNHDAMYWYRQDPGQGLRLIYYSQIVNDFQKGDIAEGYSVSREKKESFPLTVTSAQKNPTAFYLCASSSGGGFTYEQYFGPGTRLTVT.